One sample yielded the 2 T cell receptor beta chains listed below, sequenced in a study of blood T cell repertoires in COVID-19 (dated by TCRdb to 2019 to 2021). The library was produced with the immunoSEQ multiplex PCR assay. TCRdb retrieved this table from immuneACCESS and kept in-frame rearrangements only. Not all clones are present; in checked studies, unresolved V genes account for under half, and no reason is known for the remainder. The table for this sample lists under 250,000 clones; over 80% of them were counted only once. Around 30% of the sample belongs to the ten largest clones. Input material: peripheral blood. These receptors came from a man aged 35-49 years with acute or convalescent COVID-19.

This chain joins TRBV5-4 and TRBJ2-5; weak D call: TRBD1 (6 bases). The germline V and J ends were trimmed by 4 bases and 0 bases, with 13 bases remaining between them. Germline assignment: CDR1 SGHNT and CDR2 YYREEE (reference sequence). CDR3 length equals 15 residues. The CDR3 loop reads CASSQRTAYQETQYF. CDR3 bases: TGTGCCAGCAGCCAAAGGACAGCATACCAAGAGACCCAGTACTTC.

This chain uses TRBV5-1 with TRBJ2-7; 12 bases fit TRBD2. The CDR3 length is 14 residues. Germline CDR1 is SGHRS and CDR2 is YFSETQ. Losses at the gene ends were 4 bases for V and 6 bases for J; bases not matched to a gene: 5. The CDR3 coding sequence is TGCGCCAGCAGCATGGGACTAGCGGGTGGCGAGCAGTACTTC. Protein product: CASSMGLAGGEQYF. Together with reference TRBV5-1 and TRBJ2-7, the CDR3 gives the full variable domain: KAGVTQTPRYLIKTRGQQVTLSCSPISGHRSVSWYQQTPGQGLQFLFEYFSETQRNKGNFPGRFSGRQFSNSRSEMNVSTLELGDSALYLCASSMGLAGGEQYFGPGTRLTVT.